Reported below is one T cell receptor beta chain. A much larger clone sits a single nucleotide away, making a read error possible. This CDR3 is 12 amino acids long. Germline V gives CDR1 MGHRA, CDR2 YSYEKL. The sample is drawn from a study of tumor and adjacent non-tumor tissue in lung cancer. The template was RNA from unsorted bulk tissue. The library came from three nested PCR rounds adapted from ARM-PCR protocols. In TCRdb, the multiplex PCR reads were re-called with MiXCR into one record per CDR3 protein. The table lists fewer than 150,000 distinct CDR3 sequences, approximately 66% of them singletons.

Sequencing was carried out using lung tumor tissue. The genes are TRBV4-1 and TRBJ2-1; no reliable D call. The TCR originated in a man in his fifties or sixties with small cell lung cancer. CDR3 sequence: CASTQGFGEQFF. CDR3 DNA sequence: TGCGCCAGCACCCAAGGCTTTGGAGAGCAGTTCTTC.